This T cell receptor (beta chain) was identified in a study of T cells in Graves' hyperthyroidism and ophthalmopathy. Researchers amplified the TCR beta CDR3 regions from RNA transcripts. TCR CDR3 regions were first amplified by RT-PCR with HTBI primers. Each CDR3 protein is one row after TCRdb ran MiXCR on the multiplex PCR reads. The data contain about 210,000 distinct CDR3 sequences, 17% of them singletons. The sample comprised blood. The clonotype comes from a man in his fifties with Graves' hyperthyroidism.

In nucleotides, the CDR3 is TGCAGTGCTAGTCTCCAGGAGGGGGCGCCTGGTAATGAAAAACTGTTTTTT. This translates into CSASLQEGAPGNEKLFF. This rearrangement joins TRBV20-1 to TRBJ1-4, with TRBD1 identical over 7 bases. Germline CDR1 DFQATT, CDR2 SNEGSKA (reference sequence). Trimming removed 3 bases from V and 4 bases from J; junction bases left unmatched: 14. This CDR3 region has 17 residues.